The 21 T cell receptor beta chains listed next were all sequenced from one sample in a study of T cell changes during pregnancy in multiple sclerosis. The repertoire was sequenced with immunoSEQ multiplex PCR; TCRdb's copy has only in-frame clones and lacks some. The repertoire holds tens of thousands of clones, with 80% to 90% as singletons. This material consisted of CD4+ T cells from peripheral blood mononuclear cells, taken in the first trimester of pregnancy. The receptors shown here come from a female donor with multiple sclerosis, enrolled in a pregnancy study.

The CDR3 sequence: CASSLLGREETQYF. The CDR3 DNA follows: TGTGCCAGCAGTTTACTCGGGAGGGAGGAGACCCAGTACTTC. The rearrangement joins TRBV28 to TRBJ2-5; 8 bases are shared with TRBD2. V dropped 2 bases and J dropped 5; count of bases not matched to a gene: 4. The CDR3 is 14 amino acids. The germline gives CDR1 MDHEN, CDR2 SYDVKM.

The gene calls are TRBV11-1 and TRBJ2-7; 9 nucleotides line up with TRBD1. The CDR3 is made up of 15 amino acids. Germline V gene sequence: CDR1 SGHAT, CDR2 FQDESV (reference sequence). J gave up 2 bases and V 1 base, and 3 bases lay outside the gene matches. The CDR3 protein is CASSLGRTGAYEQYF. In nucleotides, the CDR3 is TGTGCCAGCAGCTTAGGGCGGACAGGGGCCTACGAGCAGTACTTC.

The V and J genes are TRBV6-6 and TRBJ1-2; D remains ambiguous. CDR3 length equals 13 residues. Trimming stripped 6 bases from V and 2 bases from J, with 10 bases between. Germline V gene data show CDR1 as MNHNY and CDR2 as SVGAGI (reference sequence). This CDR3 reads CASRIEPNYGYTF. The DNA for the CDR3 is TGTGCCAGCAGAATAGAACCCAACTATGGCTACACCTTC.

The chain is built from TRBV7-2 and TRBJ1-1, with TRBD1 identical over 10 bases. Per the germline V gene, CDR1 is SGHTA and CDR2 is FQGNSA. CDR3 length: 15 residues. Trimming cost V 1 base and J 6 bases; bases outside gene matches: 5. The CDR3 sequence: CASSLGQGARPEAFF. Written as DNA, the CDR3 is TGTGCCAGCAGCTTAGGACAGGGGGCTCGGCCTGAAGCTTTCTTT.

V gene TRBV6-5 combines with J gene TRBJ2-2; D may be TRBD1 (5 bases). The CDR3 spans 13 residues. In germline, CDR1 is MNHEY, CDR2 SVGAGI. V shed 2 bases and J shed 5 bases, with 6 bases lying between them. The CDR3: CASSYDRTGELFF. CDR3 coding DNA: TGTGCCAGCAGTTACGACAGAACCGGGGAGCTGTTTTTT.

The chain links TRBV27 to TRBJ2-7, with 8 bases fitting TRBD1. CDR3 length equals 17 residues. V was pared by 2 bases and J by 2 bases, with 11 bases of the junction left unmatched. Germline assignment: CDR1 MNHEY and CDR2 SMNVEV (reference sequence). DNA for the CDR3: TGTGCCAGCAGTTTAAAACGTCCTACAGGGGGGCCCTACGAGCAGTACTTC. Its protein is CASSLKRPTGGPYEQYF.

The rearrangement links TRBV6-5 to TRBJ1-2, with 9 bases lining up with TRBD1. Germline CDR1 reads MNHEY; CDR2 reads SVGAGI. J gave up 6 bases and V 7 bases, and 9 bases lay outside the gene matches. This CDR3 region has 14 residues. In DNA, the CDR3 is TGTGCCAGCACCTTGGACAGGGGAAGGGATGGCTACACCTTC. Encoded protein: CASTLDRGRDGYTF.

The genes are TRBV6-1 and TRBJ1-3; a possible D gene is TRBD1 (6 bases). CDR3 length equals 15 residues. CDR1 is MNHNS and CDR2 is SASEGT in the germline V gene. Trimming took 2 bases from V and 1 from J, leaving 9 bases between them. The CDR3 sequence: CASSEYRVSGNTIYF. In DNA form, the CDR3 reads TGTGCCAGCAGTGAATACAGGGTATCTGGAAACACCATATATTTT.

The J gene is TRBJ1-6, the V gene TRBV9, with D perhaps TRBD1 (5 bases). Trimming removed 1 base from V and 9 bases from J, with 11 bases in between. The CDR3 extends over 14 amino acids. Germline V lookup: CDR1 SGDLS, CDR2 YYNGEE. The CDR3 DNA is TGTGCCAGCAGCGTAACAGGACGTTCTTCACCCCTCCACTTT. It codes for CASSVTGRSSPLHF.

The chain employs TRBV5-6 and TRBJ2-3, with 8 bases aligning to TRBD2. CDR1 and CDR2 from the germline V gene are SGHDT and YYEEEE. The CDR3 extends over 16 amino acids. V shed 3 bases, J shed 4 bases, and the junction held 10 bases outside the gene matches. The DNA of the CDR3 is TGTGCCAGCAGCTGGTTGGGGCCGGGAGGGGCAGATACGCAGTATTTT. Encoded protein: CASSWLGPGGADTQYF.

This clone was recorded once. The rearrangement joins TRBV18 to TRBJ1-1; maybe TRBD1 (5 bases). The CDR3 runs 14 residues. CDR1 and CDR2 (germline): KGHSH, LQKENI. V was cut by 1 base and J by 0 bases, with 6 bases left in between. CDR3 amino acids: CASSPRRVNTEAFF. The CDR3 coding sequence is TGTGCCAGCTCACCACGCAGGGTGAACACTGAAGCTTTCTTT. The variable domain in full, completed from reference TRBV18 and TRBJ1-1, reads NAGVMQNPRHLVRRRGQEARLRCSPMKGHSHVYWYRQLPEEGLKFMVYLQKENIIDESGMPKERFSAEFPKEGPSILRIQQVVRGDSAAYFCASSPRRVNTEAFFGQGTRLTVV.

The J gene is TRBJ1-1, the V gene TRBV7-8, with TRBD1 matching over 9 bases. This CDR3 has 16 amino acids. The germline CDR1 and CDR2 sequences are SGHVS and FQNEAQ. V lost 2 bases, J lost 1 base, and 5 bases stayed unmatched. CDR3 DNA sequence: TGTGCCAGCAGCTTAAGGGACAGGGCCACGAACACTGAAGCTTTCTTT. It yields the protein CASSLRDRATNTEAFF.

This clone was seen only once. This chain joins TRBV2 and TRBJ2-1; perhaps TRBD2 as D (5 bases). V was shortened by 4 bases and J by 8 bases, with 12 bases between the two germline ends. This CDR3 is 13 amino acids long. Germline CDR1 reads SNHLY; CDR2 reads FYNNEI. CDR3 sequence reads: CASSVRGLDEQFF. The CDR3 nucleotides read TGTGCCAGCAGTGTAAGAGGGCTGGATGAGCAGTTCTTC.

The chain links TRBV7-8 to TRBJ2-5, with TRBD1 matching over 10 bases. CDR3 length: 16 amino acids. Trimming took 3 bases from V and 2 from J; bases not matched to a gene: 6. CDR1 is SGHVS and CDR2 is FQNEAQ in the germline V gene. The CDR3 reads CASSFGGQGGQETQYF. CDR3 DNA sequence: TGTGCCAGCAGCTTCGGAGGACAGGGGGGGCAAGAGACCCAGTACTTC.

This chain uses TRBV28 with TRBJ2-3; D possibly corresponds to TRBD2 (6 bases). This CDR3 is 16 amino acids long. Trimming stripped 6 bases from V and 6 bases from J, with 22 bases between. In germline, CDR1 is MDHEN, CDR2 SYDVKM. In nucleotides, the CDR3 is TGTGCCAGCAGCCCCGCGCGGGGCGGAGGAGTGGATACGCAGTATTTT. Translation: CASSPARGGGVDTQYF.

This clone was observed a single time. V gene TRBV25-1 combines with J gene TRBJ2-7, with 13 bases fitting TRBD2. The CDR3 is made up of 16 amino acids. CDR1 is MGHDK and CDR2 is SYGVNS in the germline V gene. V trimming: 6 bases; J trimming: 3 bases; junction bases outside the gene matches: 8. In nucleotides, the CDR3 is TGTGCCAGCAGCTTCTTGACTAGCGGGAGGAACTACGAGCAGTACTTC. Encoded protein: CASSFLTSGRNYEQYF.

The chain joins TRBV14 to TRBJ1-1, with TRBD1 matching 9 bases. The CDR3 is 14 amino acids. J gave up 4 bases and V 3 bases, and 3 bases lay outside the gene matches. CDR1 and CDR2 (germline): SGHDN, FVKESK. Here the CDR3 DNA reads TGTGCCAGCAGCCACCGACAGGGGGGCACTGAAGCTTTCTTT. Translating it yields CASSHRQGGTEAFF.

This clone was seen a single time. J is TRBJ2-1 and V is TRBV7-2; 8 bases match TRBD2. CDR3 length equals 17 residues. Germline V gives CDR1 SGHTA, CDR2 FQGNSA. The J segment lost 4 bases and the V segment lost 1 base, leaving 9 bases of the junction unmatched. CDR3 sequence reads: CASSLDLVAGRYNEQFF. The CDR3, as DNA: TGTGCCAGCAGCTTAGATTTAGTAGCGGGGCGATACAATGAGCAGTTCTTC.

CDR3 protein: CASSLYGSTNEQFF. CDR3 coding DNA: TGTGCCAGCAGCTTATACGGGAGTACCAATGAGCAGTTCTTC. This chain connects TRBV5-4 to TRBJ2-1, with TRBD2 as a possible D gene (6 bases). Germline V gene data show CDR1 as SGHNT and CDR2 as YYREEE (reference sequence). The CDR3 consists of 14 residues. Trimming took 2 bases from V and 6 from J, leaving 12 bases between them.

The chain recombines TRBV30 with TRBJ2-2; no firm D call. Deletions cut 2 bases from V and 3 bases from J, with 16 bases between. Germline V gene sequence: CDR1 GTSNPN, CDR2 SVGIG (reference sequence). The CDR3 has 16 residues. The CDR3 region has the DNA TGTGCCTGGAGTCCAAGGCCGCACCGGGACACCGGGGAGCTGTTTTTT. Residues: CAWSPRPHRDTGELFF.

This clone occurred once. V gene TRBV9 combines with J gene TRBJ1-2, with 7 bases identical to TRBD1. The CDR3 loop spans 15 amino acids. V was pared by 3 bases and J by 2 bases, with 7 bases of the junction left unmatched. Germline CDR1 and CDR2: SGDLS and YYNGEE. In nucleotides, the CDR3 is TGTGCCAGCAGCGCTAGGGACAGCGACAACTATGGCTACACCTTC. This sequence encodes CASSARDSDNYGYTF.